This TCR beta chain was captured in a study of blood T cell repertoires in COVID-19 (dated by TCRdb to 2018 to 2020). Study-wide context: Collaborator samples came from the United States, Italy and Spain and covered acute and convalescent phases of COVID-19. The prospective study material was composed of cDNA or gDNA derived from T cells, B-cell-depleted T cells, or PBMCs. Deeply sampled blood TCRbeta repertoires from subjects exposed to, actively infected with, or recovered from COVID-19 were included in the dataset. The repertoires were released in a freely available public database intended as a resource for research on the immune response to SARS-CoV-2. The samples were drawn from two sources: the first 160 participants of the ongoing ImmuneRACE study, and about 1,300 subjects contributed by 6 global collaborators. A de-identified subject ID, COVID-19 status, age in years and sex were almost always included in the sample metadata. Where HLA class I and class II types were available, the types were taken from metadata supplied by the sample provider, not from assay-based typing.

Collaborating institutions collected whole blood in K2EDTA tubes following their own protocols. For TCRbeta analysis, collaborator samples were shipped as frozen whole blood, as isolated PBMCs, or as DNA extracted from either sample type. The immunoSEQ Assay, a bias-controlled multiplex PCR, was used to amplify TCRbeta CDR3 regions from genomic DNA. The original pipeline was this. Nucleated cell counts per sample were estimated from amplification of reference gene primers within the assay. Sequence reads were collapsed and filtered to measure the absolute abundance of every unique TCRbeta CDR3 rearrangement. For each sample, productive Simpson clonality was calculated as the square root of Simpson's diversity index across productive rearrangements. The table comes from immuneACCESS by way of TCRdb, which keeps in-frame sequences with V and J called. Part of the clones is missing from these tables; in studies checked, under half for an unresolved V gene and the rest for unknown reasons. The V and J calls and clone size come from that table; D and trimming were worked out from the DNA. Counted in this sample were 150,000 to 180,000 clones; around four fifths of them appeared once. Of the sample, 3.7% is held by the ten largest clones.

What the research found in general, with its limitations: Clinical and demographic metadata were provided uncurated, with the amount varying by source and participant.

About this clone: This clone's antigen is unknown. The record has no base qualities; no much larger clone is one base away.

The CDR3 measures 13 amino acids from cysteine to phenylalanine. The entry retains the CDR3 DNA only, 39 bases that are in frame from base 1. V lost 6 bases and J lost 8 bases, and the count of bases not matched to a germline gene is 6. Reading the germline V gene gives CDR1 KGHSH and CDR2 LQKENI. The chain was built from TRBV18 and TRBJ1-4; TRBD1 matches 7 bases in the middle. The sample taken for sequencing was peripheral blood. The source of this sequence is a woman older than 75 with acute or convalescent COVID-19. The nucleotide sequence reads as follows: TGTGCCAGCTCGAGGGACAGTCACGAAAAACTGTTTTTT. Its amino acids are CASSRDSHEKLFF.